The rows below give T cell receptor beta chains drawn from one sample of a study of vaccination and CD4 T cells after COVID-19. Antigens of these TCRs are unknown. Using its own MiXCR run on the PCR reads, TCRdb lists one record per CDR3 protein. The sample records about 20,000 distinct CDR3 sequences, around 50% being singletons. Sequencing used CD4+ T cells from blood, cultured in vitro. The receptors stem from a human donor who had recovered from COVID-19. CDR3s include the opening cysteine and the closing phenylalanine or tryptophan. The D gene is left open where the match is weak. Only some rows state a clone size, as once, few, many or a class for expanded clones.

V	J	D	size	DNA	CDR3
TRBV19	TRBJ1-2	TRBD1	few	TGTGCCAGCGCCATCGTTAAGGCAGGGGGCTATGGCTACACCTTC	CASAIVKAGGYGYTF
TRBV6-1	TRBJ2-3	TRBD2	-	TGTGCCAGCAGAAGGGATAGCGGGAGCGAAGATACGCAGTATTTT	CASRRDSGSEDTQYF
TRBV30	TRBJ1-2	-	few	TGTGCCTGGAGGACAGGTCCCTATGGCTACACCTTC	CAWRTGPYGYTF
TRBV7-3	TRBJ2-2	-	once	TGTGCCAGCAGCTTAAATGCGTTGGGGAACACCGGGGAGCTGTTTTTT	CASSLNALGNTGELFF
TRBV29-1	TRBJ2-2	TRBD2	-	TGCAGCGTTCACTCAGCGGGAGGGCGGACCGGGGAGCTGTTTTTT	CSVHSAGGRTGELFF
TRBV20-1	TRBJ1-1	-	few	TGCAGTGCCCCCGGCGGTGGAAGAACCATGAACACTGAAGCTTTCTTT	CSAPGGGRTMNTEAFF
TRBV15	TRBJ2-2	TRBD2	-	TGTGCCACCAGCAGAGAGACCGCTAGCGGAACAAACACCGGGGAGCTGTTTTTT	CATSRETASGTNTGELFF
TRBV14	TRBJ2-2	-	once	TGTGCCAGCAGCCAAGGGCTGTCCCTGAACACCGGGGAGCTGTTTTTT	CASSQGLSLNTGELFF
TRBV7-3	TRBJ1-1	-	few	TGTGCCAGCAGCTTAAATGCGGGACTCACTGAAGCTTTCTTT	CASSLNAGLTEAFF
TRBV15	TRBJ1-1	-	few	TGTGCCACCTCCGGGACGGCTGGCACTGAAGCTTTCTTT	CATSGTAGTEAFF
TRBV20-1	TRBJ1-1	TRBD1	-	TGCAGTGCTGCCGGGACAGCGAACACTGAAGCTTTCTTT	CSAAGTANTEAFF
TRBV28	TRBJ1-5	TRBD1	-	TGTGCCAGCAGCCCGGCAGGGGGACTTCAGCCCCAGCATTTT	CASSPAGGLQPQHF
TRBV19	TRBJ2-5	-	-	TGTGCCAGTAGCAACCGGGGAGGGGGAGCCGCCCTGAAAGAGACCCAGTACTTC	CASSNRGGGAALKETQYF
TRBV28	TRBJ2-7	-	-	TGTGCCAGCAGTTTTCACCGGGGCTTAAGCTACGAGCAGTACTTC	CASSFHRGLSYEQYF
TRBV5-1	TRBJ2-5	-	-	TGCGCCAGCAGGTTAGGATCAACGGGGACCCAGTACTTC	CASRLGSTGTQYF
TRBV19	TRBJ2-7	-	-	TGTGCCAGTAGTATTATTTGGGAACAGATTAGCTCCTACGAGCAGTACTTC	CASSIIWEQISSYEQYF
TRBV5-1	TRBJ2-1	TRBD1	-	TGCGCCAGCAGCTTGGAGGGCAGGGGGTTGGATGAGCAGTTCTTC	CASSLEGRGLDEQFF
TRBV24-1	TRBJ2-1	-	few	TGTGCCACCAGTGATGGCAGGGCCCCCTACAATGAGCAGTTCTTC	CATSDGRAPYNEQFF
TRBV12-5	TRBJ2-5	-	-	TGTGCTAGTGGTTTGGGAGAGACCCAGTACTTC	CASGLGETQYF
TRBV7-2	TRBJ1-2	TRBD1	-	TGTGCCAGCAGCCCGGGACAGGCCTTCTATGGCTACACCTTC	CASSPGQAFYGYTF
TRBV5-6	TRBJ1-2	-	-	TGTGCCAGCAGCATACCTCCTCTGAACTATGGCTACACCTTC	CASSIPPLNYGYTF
TRBV6-2/TRBV6-3	TRBJ2-3	TRBD2	-	TGTGCCAGCACACGGGGGGGCACAGATACGCAGTATTTT	CASTRGGTDTQYF
TRBV30	TRBJ2-7	-	-	TGTGCCTGGAGTGGAGGGGGGTATGTCGAGCAGTACTTC	CAWSGGGYVEQYF
TRBV5-1	TRBJ1-6	TRBD1	-	TGCGCCAGCAGCTCAGGACAGGGCGGGAATTCACCCCTCCACTTT	CASSSGQGGNSPLHF
TRBV7-9	TRBJ2-3	-	few	TGTGCCAGCAGCTTAGTCCACTTACTAGCCTCCGATACGCAGTATTTT	CASSLVHLLASDTQYF
TRBV4-1	TRBJ2-7	-	-	TGCGCCAGCAGCCAGTGGGGGGCCTACGAGCAGTACTTC	CASSQWGAYEQYF
TRBV7-2	TRBJ1-3	TRBD1	-	TGTGCCAGCAGCTCTCAGACAGGGGACGGAAACACCATATATTTT	CASSSQTGDGNTIYF
TRBV15	TRBJ1-3	-	few	TGTGCCACCAGCAGAGATCCGGGTCCTGGAAACACCATATATTTT	CATSRDPGPGNTIYF
TRBV6-1	TRBJ1-5	-	few	TGTGCCAGCAGTGAACCCCCCGGGACCAAGAGCAATCAGCCCCAGCATTTT	CASSEPPGTKSNQPQHF
TRBV20-1	TRBJ1-2	-	-	TGCAGTGCTAGAGGGCGATTCGTGGGGGGAGGCTATGGCTACACCTTC	CSARGRFVGGGYGYTF
TRBV7-3	TRBJ2-3	-	-	TGTGCCAGCAGCCCCCAGGAGGGAGGCCGAGATACGCAGTATTTT	CASSPQEGGRDTQYF
TRBV12-3/TRBV12-4	TRBJ1-5	-	-	TGTGCCAGCAGTTACAGCGTCGGGCAGCCCCAGCATTTT	CASSYSVGQPQHF
TRBV6-1	TRBJ1-2	-	-	TGTGCCAGCAGTGAATTGAACATTCCCTACACCTTC	CASSELNIPYTF
TRBV5-4	TRBJ2-5	-	-	TGTGCCAGCAACCTCAGGGGAGAGACCCAGTACTTC	CASNLRGETQYF
TRBV7-9	TRBJ2-1	TRBD1	few	TGTGCCAGCAGCTTCCTCTGGACAGGGGCCGTTAACAATGAGCAGTTCTTC	CASSFLWTGAVNNEQFF
TRBV7-9	TRBJ1-1	-	few	TGTGCCAGCAGCTCTAATACTTGGTGGACTGAAGCTTTCTTT	CASSSNTWWTEAFF
TRBV20-1	TRBJ2-1	-	-	TGCAGTGCTAGAGTGGGTTCGGGGGCCCACTACAATGAGCAGTTCTTC	CSARVGSGAHYNEQFF
TRBV19	TRBJ1-5	TRBD1	-	TGTGCCAGTAGTTCAACCCCCCTAGGGGGCAGGCAGCCCCAGCATTTT	CASSSTPLGGRQPQHF
TRBV6-1	TRBJ1-5	-	-	TGTGCCAGCAGCGATCAGGGGCCGGGGAATCAGCCCCAGCATTTT	CASSDQGPGNQPQHF
TRBV4-2	TRBJ1-1	-	-	TGTGCCAGCAGCCAAGGGGGGGCCATGAACACTGAAGCTTTCTTT	CASSQGGAMNTEAFF
TRBV7-6	TRBJ2-1	TRBD2	-	TGTGCCAGCAGCTTAGCGGCTGGACTAGCGGGGTTCCTGTTCTTC	CASSLAAGLAGFLFF
TRBV7-9	TRBJ1-6	-	-	TGTGCCAGCAGCCCCCAGGACGGAAATTCACCCCTCCACTTT	CASSPQDGNSPLHF